The present T cell receptor beta chain was sequenced within a study of glioma-infiltrating T cells after dendritic cell vaccination. Up to about 2 ug genomic DNA was used for TCRB CDR3 amplification. The data were produced by immunoSEQ multiplex PCR, yet TCRdb's version contains in-frame clones alone and is incomplete. The sample has roughly 100,000 clones, approximately 87% seen once. CDR1 and CDR2 (germline): LNHDA, SQIVND (reference sequence). V shed 9 bases and J shed 0 bases, with 15 bases lying between them. This CDR3 spans 14 amino acids. This clonotype was sampled from a human donor with glioblastoma. This chain links TRBV19 with TRBJ2-7; maybe TRBD1 (6 bases). Sequenced material: blood, taken before dendritic cell vaccination. In DNA, the CDR3 is TGTGCCAGCGCGACAGGACCTAGCTCCTACGAGCAGTACTTC. It translates to CASATGPSSYEQYF.